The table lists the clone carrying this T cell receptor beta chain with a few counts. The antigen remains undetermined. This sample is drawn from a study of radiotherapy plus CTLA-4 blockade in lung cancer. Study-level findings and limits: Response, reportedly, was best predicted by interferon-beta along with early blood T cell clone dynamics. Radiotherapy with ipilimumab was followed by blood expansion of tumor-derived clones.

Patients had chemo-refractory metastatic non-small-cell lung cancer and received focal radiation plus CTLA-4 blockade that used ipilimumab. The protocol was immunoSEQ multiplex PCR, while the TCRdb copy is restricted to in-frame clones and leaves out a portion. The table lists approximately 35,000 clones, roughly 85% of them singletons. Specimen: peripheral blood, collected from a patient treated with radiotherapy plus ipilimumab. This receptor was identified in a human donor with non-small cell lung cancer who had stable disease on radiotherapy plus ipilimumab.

Here the CDR3 reads CAISESTSGDLAKNIQYF. CDR3 coding DNA: TGTGCCATCAGTGAGTCAACTTCAGGGGATCTAGCCAAAAACATTCAGTACTTC. The V call is TRBV10-3, the J call TRBJ2-4; tentatively, D is TRBD1 (6 bases). This CDR3 comprises 18 residues. Germline CDR1 ENHRY, CDR2 SYGVKD. V shed 0 bases and J shed 0 bases, with 15 bases lying between them.